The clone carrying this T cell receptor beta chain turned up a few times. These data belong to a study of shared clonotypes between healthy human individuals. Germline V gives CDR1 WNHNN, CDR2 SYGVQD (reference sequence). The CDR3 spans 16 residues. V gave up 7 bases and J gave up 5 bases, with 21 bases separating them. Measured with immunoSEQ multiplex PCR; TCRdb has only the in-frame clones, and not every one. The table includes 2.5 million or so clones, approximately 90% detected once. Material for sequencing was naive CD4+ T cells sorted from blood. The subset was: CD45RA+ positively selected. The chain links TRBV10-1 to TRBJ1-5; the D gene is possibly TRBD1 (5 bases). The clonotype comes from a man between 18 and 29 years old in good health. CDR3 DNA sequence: TGCGCCAGCACCGAAGGCTCTGGGGGTGGAGATCAGCCCCAGCATTTT. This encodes CASTEGSGGGDQPQHF.